This T cell receptor beta chain is from a study of T cell repertoires in cytomegalovirus infection (dated by TCRdb to between 2018 and 2020). Turning to the overall study: The HLA type of each donor mattered for the analysis, because public TCR beta signatures pointed to carriage of CMV infection along with the matching HLA type.

The CDR3 spans 14 residues, from the cysteine through the phenylalanine. Only the CDR3 DNA is retained, 42 bases long and in frame from the first base. V is pared back by 7 bases and J by 2 bases, with 14 bases lying between the germline termini. Taken from the germline V gene, the CDR1 and CDR2 loops are MDHEN and SYDVKM. Data came from an Illumina HiSeq 1500. TCRdb trimmed the raw reads at Q25, called clones with MiXCR and kept productive beta chains. Each entry is one CDR3 protein sequence, shown with its most common DNA and genes. The sample has around 530,000 distinct CDR3 sequences on record, about a quarter of them singletons. Around 14% of the sample rests with the top ten. Comments on this clonotype: Its antigen is unknown. No quality values exist for individual bases; no much larger clone is one base distant.

The investigation overall reported the following: The ex vivo response was dominated by HLA-C-restricted CMV-specific TCR beta clonotypes, which also provided the single most frequent clonotype in two of eight donors. Cumulative frequency of public TCR beta family members discriminated carriers of CMV infection plus the relevant HLA type in this cohort and an independent roughly 350-donor cohort.

The chain is encoded by TRBV28 joined to TRBJ2-5, and the D gene may be TRBD2, 5 bases matching. Sequencing was performed on PBMCs. This TCR derives from a human donor in good health (CMV status not recorded). Some clones in this sample may be carry-over from other donors' samples. DNA sequence: TGTGCCAGCAATCTTGGAGGCTTACAAGAGACCCAGTACTTC. It translates as CASNLGGLQETQYF.